This TCR beta chain was observed in a study of CD4+ T cells in melanoma (dated by TCRdb to between 2021 and 2022). Context from the whole study: The study examined neoantigen-specific CD4+ T cells in human melanoma. Points the paper makes about the study in general: According to the report, neoantigen-specific CD4+ T cells in melanoma displayed diverse differentiation states. Neoantigen-specific CD4+ T cells were reported to be correlated with the function of CD8+ T cells, macrophages and B cells.

The donors were people with melanoma. The library relied on the immunoSEQ multiplex PCR assay. As stored in TCRdb, this immuneACCESS dataset retains in-frame rearrangements with V and J assigned. A fraction of the clones does not appear; measured against another copy, unresolved V genes explain less than half of the discrepancy, and the remainder lacks a known reason. Recorded for this sample are about 140,000 clones; around nine tenths of them occurred a single time. The ten largest clones capture less than 2% of the sample. The CDR3 spans 17 residues, from the cysteine through the phenylalanine. The sequence is cut down to CDR3 DNA, 51 bases in frame from base 1. CDR1 and CDR2, looked up from the germline V gene, are SGHRS and YFSETQ. Trimmed from V: 6 bases; trimmed from J: 1 base; junction bases lacking a gene match: 8. In the case of this clone: Its antigen target is currently unknown. It has no much larger one-base neighbor in the sample; base qualities were not kept.

The receptor was derived from a human donor with melanoma. The V and J genes are TRBV5-1 and TRBJ2-2, with 11 central nucleotides matching TRBD2. The nucleotide sequence reads as follows: TGCGCCAGCACCCGACTAACTAGCGGGGGGAACACCGGGGAGCTGTTTTTT. It encodes CASTRLTSGGNTGELFF.